A single sample is the source of the 5 T cell receptor beta chains below, sequenced in a study of T cell responses to AZD1222 COVID-19 vaccine. The table came from immunoSEQ multiplex PCR; TCRdb's copy has only in-frame clones and leaves some out. The table lists about 44,000 clones, approximately 83% of them singletons. Here the sequenced sample was peripheral blood, taken on day 0 of AZD1222 vaccination. The receptor set was obtained from an adult in good health.

The V gene is TRBV10-2, the J gene TRBJ1-1; D gene uncertain. CDR3 size: 12 residues. The V and J ends lost 2 bases and 5 bases respectively, with 6 bases between them. CDR1 is WSHSY and CDR2 is SAAADI in the germline V gene. Here the CDR3 reads CASSEEMTEAFF. CDR3 in DNA: TGCGCCAGCAGTGAGGAGATGACTGAAGCTTTCTTT.

The V and J genes are TRBV30 and TRBJ1-1; no clear D gene. The germline V gene encodes CDR1 GTSNPN and CDR2 SVGIG (reference sequence). The V end was cut by 5 bases, the J end by 6 bases, with 13 bases between. CDR3 length: 12 residues. DNA for the CDR3: TGTGCCTGGGGTTTTACAGAAGCTGAAGCTTTCTTT. Its protein product is CAWGFTEAEAFF.

The chain links TRBV6-2 or TRBV6-3 to TRBJ1-5; D is perhaps TRBD1 (5 bases). Germline V CDR1 and CDR2: MNHEY, SVGEGT. The germline V and J ends were trimmed by 4 bases and 0 bases, with 10 bases remaining between them. This CDR3 is 15 amino acids long. CDR3 region: CASSSGGYSNQPQHF. The CDR3 DNA reads as TGTGCCAGCAGTTCCGGGGGTTATAGCAATCAGCCCCAGCATTTT.

The chain joins TRBV5-1 to TRBJ1-2; D is uncertain. This CDR3 is built from 14 residues. CDR1 is SGHRS and CDR2 is YFSETQ in the germline V gene. V was pared by 4 bases and J by 2 bases, with 12 bases between. The CDR3 bases are TGCGCCAGCAGCGAAGGTGGGAGCAACTATGGCTACACCTTC. Translation: CASSEGGSNYGYTF.

This clone occurred a few times. The chain combines TRBV25-1 with TRBJ2-7; D not certain. CDR1 and CDR2 (germline): MGHDK, SYGVNS. The CDR3 extends over 10 amino acids. The V end was cut by 6 bases, the J end by 3 bases, with 3 bases between. The CDR3 DNA sequence: TGTGCCAGCAGCCACTACGAGCAGTACTTC. Protein: CASSHYEQYF.